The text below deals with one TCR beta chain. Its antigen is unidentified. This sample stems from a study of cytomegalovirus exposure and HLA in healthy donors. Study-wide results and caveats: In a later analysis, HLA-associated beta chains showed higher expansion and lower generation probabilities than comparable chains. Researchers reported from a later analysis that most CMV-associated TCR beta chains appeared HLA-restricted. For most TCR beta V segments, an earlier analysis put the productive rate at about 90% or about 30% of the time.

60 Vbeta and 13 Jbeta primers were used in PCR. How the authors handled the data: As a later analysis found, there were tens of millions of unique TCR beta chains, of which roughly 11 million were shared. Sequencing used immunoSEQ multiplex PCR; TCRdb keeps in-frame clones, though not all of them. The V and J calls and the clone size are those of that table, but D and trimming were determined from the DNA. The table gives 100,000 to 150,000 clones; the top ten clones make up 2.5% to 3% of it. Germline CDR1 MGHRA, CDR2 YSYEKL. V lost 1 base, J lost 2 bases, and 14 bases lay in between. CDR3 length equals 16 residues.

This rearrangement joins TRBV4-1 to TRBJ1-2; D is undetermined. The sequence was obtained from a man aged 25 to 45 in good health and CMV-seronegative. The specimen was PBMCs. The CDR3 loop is CASSQGPGRTNYGYTF. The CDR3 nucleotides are TGCGCCAGCAGCCAAGGTCCCGGGAGGACCAACTATGGCTACACCTTC.